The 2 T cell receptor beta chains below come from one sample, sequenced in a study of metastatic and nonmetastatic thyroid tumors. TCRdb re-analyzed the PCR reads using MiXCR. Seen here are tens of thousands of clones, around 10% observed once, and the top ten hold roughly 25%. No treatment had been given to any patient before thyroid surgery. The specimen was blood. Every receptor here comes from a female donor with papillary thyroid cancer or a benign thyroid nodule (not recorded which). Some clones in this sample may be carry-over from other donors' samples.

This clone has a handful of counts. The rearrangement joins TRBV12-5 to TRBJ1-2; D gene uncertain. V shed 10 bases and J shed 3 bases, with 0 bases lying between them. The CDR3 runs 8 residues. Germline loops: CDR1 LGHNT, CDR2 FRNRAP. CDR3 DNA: TGTGCTAACTATGGCTACACCTTC. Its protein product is CANYGYTF. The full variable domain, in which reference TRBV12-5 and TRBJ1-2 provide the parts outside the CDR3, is DARVTQTPRHKVTEMGQEVTMRCQPILGHNTVFWYRQTMMQGLELLAYFRNRAPLDDSGMPKDRFSAEMPDATLATLKIQPSEPRDSAVYFCANYGYTFGSGTRLTVV.

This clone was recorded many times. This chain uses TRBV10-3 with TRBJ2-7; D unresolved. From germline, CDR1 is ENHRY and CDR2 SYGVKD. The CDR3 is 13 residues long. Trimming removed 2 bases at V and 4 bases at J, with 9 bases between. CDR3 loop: CAISEPQLYEQYF. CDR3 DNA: TGTGCCATCAGTGAGCCCCAGCTTTACGAGCAGTACTTC.